This TCR beta chain was documented in a study of blood T cell repertoires in COVID-19. About the research overall: COVID-19 samples, acute and convalescent, were from the United States, Italy and Spain.

In the authors' workflow: It was from reference gene primer amplification that nucleated cell counts were estimated. Sequencing used immunoSEQ multiplex PCR; TCRdb keeps in-frame clones, though not all of them. V, J and clone size are taken as reported in that table, and D and trimming were inferred from the DNA itself. The sample has roughly 400,000 clones, more than 70% seen once. This CDR3 has 11 amino acids. Trimming shortened V by 6 bases and J by 0 bases, and 2 bases separated the two germline ends. Germline loops: CDR1 LNHDA, CDR2 SQIVND (reference sequence). In the 2 weeks before study entry, exposed participants met a COVID-19 case, which was PCR-confirmed or clinician-diagnosed.

This clonotype was obtained from a woman younger than 30 who had been exposed to COVID-19. Sample: PBMCs or T cells enriched from blood (not recorded which). The chain has TRBV19 and TRBJ1-2; the D is unclear. DNA of the CDR3: TGTGCCAGTAGCGCTAACTATGGCTACACCTTC. As protein: CASSANYGYTF.